A selection of T cell receptor beta chains follows, all from one sample in a study of blood T cell repertoires in COVID-19. Sequenced by immunoSEQ multiplex PCR; TCRdb stores in-frame clones only, minus some. The table records 180,000 or so clones, over 80% of them present only once. Sequencing used PBMCs or T cells enriched from blood (not recorded which). These receptors were taken from a woman aged 50 to 60 who had recovered from COVID-19. Each CDR3 is given with its conserved first and last residue. The order of the fields is clone size, V gene, J gene, D gene, CDR3 DNA, CDR3 protein. The D gene is left open where the match is weak. Size values are once, few and many counts, or a class for expanded clones, and some rows have none.

once	TRBV30	TRBJ1-3	TRBD1	TGTGCCTGGAGTGTGGAGGGGGCAGCATACACCATATATTTT	CAWSVEGAAYTIYF
few	TRBV15	TRBJ1-1	NA	TGTGCCACCAGCAGAGCTACAGCCTCTGAACCTGAAGCTTTCTTT	CATSRATASEPEAFF
NA	TRBV6-5	TRBJ1-1	TRBD1	TGTGCCAGCAGTTACCAGGGGGCGGCTTTCTTT	CASSYQGAAFF
once	TRBV11-3	TRBJ2-2	TRBD1	TGTGCCAGCAGCTTGACAGGGGGCACGGCCGGGGAGCTGTTTTTT	CASSLTGGTAGELFF
few	TRBV3-1/TRBV3-2	TRBJ1-2	NA	TGTGCCAGCAGCCAACGTGCGGGTCTGGGTGGCTACACCTTC	CASSQRAGLGGYTF
NA	TRBV27	TRBJ1-1	NA	TGTGCCAGCAGCCCATTTATTAGGGGGTCTCCTGAAGCTTTCTTT	CASSPFIRGSPEAFF
NA	TRBV5-5	TRBJ2-1	NA	TGTGCCAGCAGCTTGGTTGCGGAGCAGTTCTTC	CASSLVAEQFF
NA	TRBV9	TRBJ2-1	NA	TGTGCCAGCAGCGCCACCCCGACTCGCGAGAATGAGCAGTTCTTC	CASSATPTRENEQFF
once	TRBV20-1	TRBJ1-2	TRBD1	TGCAGTGCTAGTCAGGGGGAGACTACCTATGGCTACACCTTC	CSASQGETTYGYTF
NA	TRBV7-9	TRBJ1-1	NA	TGTGCCAGCAGCTTGAGAGATTACACTGAAGCTTTCTTT	CASSLRDYTEAFF
NA	TRBV7-9	TRBJ1-4	TRBD1	TGTGCCAGTACGACAGGGAGGGGTGAAAAACTGTTTTTT	CASTTGRGEKLFF
NA	TRBV27	TRBJ2-1	NA	TGTGCCAGCAGTTCCAGCGGGCCCTACAATGAGCAGTTCTTC	CASSSSGPYNEQFF
NA	TRBV2	TRBJ2-1	NA	TGTGCCAGCAGAGGTCAGGGGGGATGGAATGAGCAGTTCTTC	CASRGQGGWNEQFF
NA	TRBV5-1	TRBJ1-5	NA	TGCGCCAGCAGCCCGACAGGTGGGGGTAATCAGCCCCAGCATTTT	CASSPTGGGNQPQHF
NA	TRBV2	TRBJ2-3	NA	TGTGCCAGCAGTGCTAACCCCACAGATACGCAGTATTTT	CASSANPTDTQYF
once	TRBV5-5	TRBJ1-3	NA	TGTGCCAGCAGCCGCCCGGAGGACTCTGAAAACACCATATATTTT	CASSRPEDSENTIYF
NA	TRBV11-2	TRBJ2-3	NA	TGTGCCAGCAGCCCCCGGGGGGCCGGCCCAGATACGCAGTATTTT	CASSPRGAGPDTQYF
few	TRBV5-1	TRBJ1-6	NA	TGCGCCAGCAGCAGGACAGACTCCAATAATTCACCCCTCCACTTT	CASSRTDSNNSPLHF
NA	TRBV15	TRBJ1-5	NA	TGTGCCACCAGCAGAGAAGGAGGGGCTTGGAATCAGCCCCAGCATTTT	CATSREGGAWNQPQHF
few	TRBV11-3	TRBJ1-2	TRBD1	TGTGCCAGCAGTGGGACAGCCAACTATGGCTACACCTTC	CASSGTANYGYTF
few	TRBV11-2	TRBJ1-2	TRBD1	TGTGCCAGCAGGCGGACAGGGGATAACTATGGCTACACCTTC	CASRRTGDNYGYTF
NA	TRBV11-2	TRBJ2-5	NA	TGTGCCAGCAAACAGAGAGGGGAGACCCAGTACTTC	CASKQRGETQYF
NA	TRBV5-6	TRBJ2-2	TRBD1	TGTGCCAGCAGCTGGACCGGGACAGGGAAAGACGGAAACGCCGGGGAGCTGTTTTTT	CASSWTGTGKDGNAGELFF
NA	TRBV5-1	TRBJ1-1	TRBD1	TGCGCCAGCAGCCTCCGGACAGGCCTGAACACTGAAGCTTTCTTT	CASSLRTGLNTEAFF
NA	TRBV21-1	TRBJ2-5	NA	TGTGCCAGCAGCAAAGTAAACAGGGGGGTGGAAGAGACCCAGTACTTC	CASSKVNRGVEETQYF
NA	TRBV19	TRBJ1-3	NA	TGTGCCAGTAGCCGTCCCGCGGGAGGAAACACCATATATTTT	CASSRPAGGNTIYF
NA	TRBV4-1	TRBJ1-5	NA	TGCGCCAGCAGCCAAGCCTTTCCAGGTTTTAGCAATCAGCCCCAGCATTTT	CASSQAFPGFSNQPQHF
NA	TRBV4-1	TRBJ1-3	NA	TGCGCCAGCAGCCACCGTACCGGGAAGGAAGGCACCATATATTTT	CASSHRTGKEGTIYF
NA	TRBV11-2	TRBJ2-1	TRBD1	TGTGCCAGCAGGCCTGACAGGGGTGAGCAGTTCTTC	CASRPDRGEQFF
NA	TRBV5-1	TRBJ1-3	NA	TGCGCCAGCAGCCTCTACAGCGGAAACACCATATATTTT	CASSLYSGNTIYF
NA	TRBV30	TRBJ1-2	NA	TGTGCCTGGAGTTATGGGGGCGGCTATGGCTACACCTTC	CAWSYGGGYGYTF
NA	TRBV5-1	TRBJ1-1	NA	TGCGCCAGCAGCTTTGGCAGGGCAGTGGCCGAAGCTTTCTTT	CASSFGRAVAEAFF
NA	TRBV5-1	TRBJ1-3	NA	TGCGCCAGCAGCTTGGAAACCGGTTCTGGAAACACCATATATTTT	CASSLETGSGNTIYF
NA	TRBV6-2/TRBV6-3	TRBJ1-1	TRBD1	TGTGCCAGCAGTGCCCCGACAGGGATTGGAAATAAAGAAGCTTTCTTT	CASSAPTGIGNKEAFF
NA	TRBV9	TRBJ2-5	TRBD2	TGTGCCAGCAGCGCTCGGCGGGAGGACCTGGAGACCCAGTACTTC	CASSARREDLETQYF
NA	TRBV9	TRBJ2-5	TRBD2	TGTGCCAGCAGCGCCCAGCCGGGACTAAAGGGGACCCAGTACTTC	CASSAQPGLKGTQYF
NA	TRBV15	TRBJ2-1	NA	TGTGCCACCAGCAGAGCCAAATCCTACAATGAGCAGTTCTTC	CATSRAKSYNEQFF
NA	TRBV25-1	TRBJ2-3	NA	TGTGCCAGTTCCCAGTCAGATACGCAGTATTTT	CASSQSDTQYF
NA	TRBV6-1	TRBJ1-6	TRBD1	TGTGCCAGCAGTGAACAGGAGGGGGCTAATTCACCCCTCCACTTT	CASSEQEGANSPLHF
NA	TRBV6-5	TRBJ1-1	TRBD1	TGTGCCAGCAGTCCCGGGACAGGCTTTGAAGCTTTCTTT	CASSPGTGFEAFF
NA	TRBV2	TRBJ2-2	NA	TGTGCCAGCATCAAGGACTACACCGGGGAGCTGTTTTTT	CASIKDYTGELFF
NA	TRBV5-6	TRBJ2-6	TRBD1	TGTGCCAGCAGTCCGAGCTGGGGACAGGGGGCCTCTGGGGCCAACGTCCTGACTTTC	CASSPSWGQGASGANVLTF
NA	TRBV19	TRBJ1-6	NA	TGTGCCAGTAGTGAATATCCCAGCAGGACACCCCTCCACTTT	CASSEYPSRTPLHF
NA	TRBV7-9	TRBJ2-2	TRBD1	TGTGCCAGCAGCGATAGACAGGGTGAGGGATCCGGGGAGCTGTTTTTT	CASSDRQGEGSGELFF
once	TRBV6-5	TRBJ1-5	NA	TGTGCCAGCGCTCGGGGGGCACTGAATCAGCCCCAGCATTTT	CASARGALNQPQHF
NA	TRBV6-4	TRBJ2-1	TRBD1	TGTGCCAGCAGTGAAATCGCGGGACAGGGCGGCAATGAGCAGTTCTTC	CASSEIAGQGGNEQFF
once	TRBV7-9	TRBJ2-1	TRBD2	TGTGCCAGCAGCACTAGCGGGGGGTCGAATGAGCAGTTCTTC	CASSTSGGSNEQFF
NA	TRBV19	TRBJ1-6	NA	TGTGCCAGCCACCAGGGATGGAATTCACCCCTCCACTTT	CASHQGWNSPLHF
NA	TRBV19	TRBJ2-2	NA	TGTGCCAGTAGTACGACAGGCCCCGGGGAGCTGTTTTTT	CASSTTGPGELFF
NA	TRBV6-5	TRBJ1-3	NA	TGTGCCAGCAGTTACGCCAAGGGGCCTGGAAACACCATATATTTT	CASSYAKGPGNTIYF
NA	TRBV28	TRBJ1-1	TRBD1	TGTGCCAGCATCCCTGGACAGGTGCCGGTCGCTGAAGCTTTCTTT	CASIPGQVPVAEAFF
NA	TRBV6-5	TRBJ2-1	TRBD1	TGTGCCAGCCGAGGACAGGGTCCTTGGAATGAGCAGTTCTTC	CASRGQGPWNEQFF
NA	TRBV3-1/TRBV3-2	TRBJ1-2	NA	TGTGCCAGCAGCCAAAACAGGGACGGTCAAGGATATGGCTACACCTTC	CASSQNRDGQGYGYTF